This T cell receptor (beta chain) is drawn from a study of blood T cell repertoires in COVID-19. Methods used by the authors: Researchers report that nucleated cell counts were estimated from reference gene primer amplification. TCRdb's table, derived via immunoSEQ multiplex PCR, lists solely in-frame clones and lacks some. D and trimming were read from the DNA, whereas the V and J calls and clone size are those reported in that table. Of approximately 210,000 clones listed, roughly four fifths are singletons. This clone is termed medium-sized. Germline V gene lookup returns CDR1 SGHDT and CDR2 YYEEEE. The V gene lost 2 bases and the J gene lost 3 bases, with 13 bases spanning the gap. The CDR3 spans 15 residues.

The TCR comes from a man in his forties or fifties who had recovered from COVID-19. The sample taken for sequencing was PBMCs or T cells enriched from blood (not recorded which). The V gene is TRBV5-6, the J gene TRBJ2-3; D is ambiguous. The chain's CDR3 is CASSFWSRVTDTQYF. In nucleotides, the CDR3 is TGTGCCAGCAGCTTTTGGAGTCGGGTAACAGATACGCAGTATTTT.